These T cell receptor beta chains were read from a single sample in a study of cytomegalovirus exposure and HLA in healthy donors. This table comes from immunoSEQ multiplex PCR, and its TCRdb copy is limited to in-frame clones, with some not included. The sample records 150,000 or so clones, roughly 72% being singletons. Source material: PBMCs. These receptors were collected from a man younger than 40 in good health and CMV-seronegative. Both conserved end residues are part of each CDR3. Fields, in order: J gene, V gene, clone size, D gene, CDR3 protein, CDR3 DNA. D genes are given only for firm matches. The size field is filled for only some rows; it gives once, few, many or a size class.

TRBJ2-2	TRBV1	.	.	CTSSLAGDHTGELFF	TGCACCAGCAGCCTCGCGGGGGATCACACCGGGGAGCTGTTTTTT
TRBJ1-1	TRBV7-3	.	.	CASSLDREVEAFF	TGTGCCAGCAGCTTAGATCGGGAAGTCGAAGCTTTCTTT
TRBJ2-5	TRBV4-3	.	.	CASSQETRQETQYF	TGCGCCAGCAGCCAAGAAACTAGACAAGAGACCCAGTACTTC
TRBJ2-7	TRBV28	.	TRBD1	CASSLFNRGHEQYF	TGTGCCAGCAGTTTATTCAACAGGGGGCACGAGCAGTACTTC
TRBJ1-5	TRBV19	.	.	CASSIGQGGQPQHF	TGTGCCAGTAGTATCGGCCAGGGAGGCCAGCCCCAGCATTTT
TRBJ1-1	TRBV10-3	.	TRBD1	CAISVQGGTTEAFF	TGTGCCATCAGTGTACAGGGGGGAACCACTGAAGCTTTCTTT
TRBJ2-6	TRBV2	.	.	CASSPQGRSGANVLTF	TGTGCCAGCAGCCCCCAGGGCCGATCTGGGGCCAACGTCCTGACTTTC
TRBJ2-1	TRBV29-1	.	.	CSVTLAGSSYNEQFF	TGCAGCGTTACACTGGCGGGGAGCTCCTACAATGAGCAGTTCTTC
TRBJ1-6	TRBV28	.	.	CASTEGWNSPLHF	TGTGCCAGCACGGAGGGTTGGAATTCACCCCTCCACTTT
TRBJ2-7	TRBV7-5	.	.	CVRSVRAGRSLSYEQYF	TGTGTCAGAAGCGTCAGGGCAGGGAGGAGTCTCTCCTACGAGCAGTACTTC
TRBJ1-3	TRBV11-2	few	TRBD1	CASSLDLQGVAGNTIYF	TGTGCCAGCAGCTTAGATCTACAGGGGGTAGCTGGAAACACCATATATTTT
TRBJ1-1	TRBV7-2	few	.	CASSLAGGMNTEAFF	TGTGCCAGCAGCTTAGCCGGAGGGATGAACACTGAAGCTTTCTTT
TRBJ2-3	TRBV7-2	.	.	CASRPPGTSTDTQYF	TGTGCCAGCAGGCCACCGGGAACTAGCACAGATACGCAGTATTTT
TRBJ2-1	TRBV28	.	TRBD2	CASSPSLAYNEQFF	TGTGCCAGCAGCCCCTCACTAGCGTACAATGAGCAGTTCTTC
TRBJ2-7	TRBV15	.	TRBD2	CATSRGGLAGDYEQYF	TGTGCCACCAGCCGTGGGGGACTAGCGGGGGACTACGAGCAGTACTTC
TRBJ2-6	TRBV5-6	.	.	CASSLNRDGGANVLTF	TGTGCCAGCAGCTTAAACAGGGACGGTGGGGCCAACGTCCTGACTTTC
TRBJ2-3	TRBV7-9	.	.	CASSSLNYVDTQYF	TGTGCCAGCAGCTCACTAAATTATGTAGATACGCAGTATTTT
TRBJ1-2	TRBV7-6	.	TRBD1	CASSFGTGRGYGYTF	TGTGCCAGCAGCTTCGGGACAGGGCGAGGCTATGGCTACACCTTC
TRBJ1-3	TRBV5-1	once	.	CASSFGGDGDTIYF	TGCGCCAGCAGCTTTGGGGGGGACGGCGACACCATATATTTT
TRBJ1-2	TRBV6-1	few	.	CASSEDSNYGYTF	TGTGCCAGCAGTGAAGACAGTAACTATGGCTACACCTTC
TRBJ2-5	TRBV27	.	TRBD2	CASRPAGTKEETQYF	TGTGCCAGCAGGCCGGCCGGGACTAAAGAAGAGACCCAGTACTTC
TRBJ2-5	TRBV6-1	.	.	CASSVSGGETQYF	TGTGCCAGCAGTGTAAGTGGCGGAGAAACCCAGTACTTC
TRBJ2-5	TRBV4-3	.	.	CASSQEVRGVPETQYF	TGCGCCAGCAGCCAGGAGGTCCGCGGGGTACCCGAGACCCAGTACTTC
TRBJ2-1	TRBV5-4	.	TRBD2	CASSLVAGGNNEQFF	TGTGCCAGCAGCTTGGTGGCGGGGGGGAACAATGAGCAGTTCTTC